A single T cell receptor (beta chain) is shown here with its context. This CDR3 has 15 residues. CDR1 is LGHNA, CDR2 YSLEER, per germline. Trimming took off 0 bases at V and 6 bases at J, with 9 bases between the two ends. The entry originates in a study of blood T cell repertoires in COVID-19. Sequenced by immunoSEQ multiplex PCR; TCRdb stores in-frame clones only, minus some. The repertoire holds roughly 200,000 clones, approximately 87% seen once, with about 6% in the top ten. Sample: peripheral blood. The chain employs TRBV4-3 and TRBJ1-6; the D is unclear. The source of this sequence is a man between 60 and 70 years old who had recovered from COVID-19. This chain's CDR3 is CASSQDFTVNSPLHF. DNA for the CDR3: TGCGCCAGCAGCCAAGATTTTACGGTTAATTCACCCCTCCACTTT.